These 8 T cell receptor beta chains originate from one sample sequenced in a study of spatial heterogeneity in lung cancer. Each CDR3 protein gets one entry after TCRdb re-called the 5' RACE reads with MiXCR. This table holds 45,000 to 50,000 distinct CDR3 sequences, about an eighth found once. Documented time point: blood at routine non-recurrence follow-up after resection. The starting material was PBMCs, obtained at follow-up. Receptors were obtained from a male donor with early-stage non-small cell lung cancer.

This clonotype was observed a handful of times. The rearrangement uses TRBV24-1 and TRBJ2-1; TRBD1 agrees at 8 bases. The ends lost 6 bases at V and 7 bases at J; junction bases unmatched: 7. CDR3 size: 14 residues. CDR1 and CDR2 from the germline V gene are KGHDR and SFDVKD. The CDR3 coding sequence is TGTGCCACCAGTAGAACAGGGGGTTTTAATGAGCAGTTCTTC. It specifies CATSRTGGFNEQFF.

This clonotype occurred many times. CDR3 amino acids: CASREQGAGEQYF. As DNA, the CDR3 is TGTGCCAGCAGGGAACAGGGGGCAGGTGAGCAGTACTTC. The J gene is TRBJ2-7, the V gene TRBV6-5, with TRBD1 matching 9 bases. The CDR3 has 13 amino acids. Trimming removed 6 bases from V and 7 bases from J; junction bases left unmatched: 7. The germline gives CDR1 MNHEY, CDR2 SVGAGI.

This clonotype has just a few counts. The gene calls are TRBV7-6 and TRBJ2-7; D might be TRBD2 (5 bases). This CDR3 is built from 15 residues. CDR1 is SGHVS and CDR2 is FNYEAQ in the germline V gene. Trimming stripped 1 base from V and 0 bases from J, with 10 bases between. CDR3 sequence reads: CASSLGGQSSYEQYF. The CDR3, as DNA: TGTGCCAGCAGCTTAGGAGGGCAGAGCTCCTACGAGCAGTACTTC.

Ten or more counts support this clonotype. The V and J genes are TRBV14 and TRBJ1-1; no clear D gene. Trimming stripped 4 bases from V and 3 bases from J, with 15 bases between. The CDR3 loop spans 15 amino acids. Per the germline V gene, CDR1 is SGHDN and CDR2 is FVKESK. The CDR3 nucleotides are TGTGCCAGCAGCCGATTCGGAGGACGGGACACTGAAGCTTTCTTT. It specifies CASSRFGGRDTEAFF. The full variable domain, its missing parts supplied by reference TRBV14 and TRBJ1-1, is EAGVTQFPSHSVIEKGQTVTLRCDPISGHDNLYWYRRVMGKEIKFLLHFVKESKQDESGMPNNRFLAERTGGTYSTLKVQPAELEDSGVYFCASSRFGGRDTEAFFGQGTRLTVV.

At least ten counts were recorded for this clonotype. The rearrangement uses TRBV30 and TRBJ2-1; D gene uncertain. Trimming took 4 bases from V and 7 from J, leaving 11 bases between them. The CDR3 covers 12 residues. Per germline, CDR1 GTSNPN and CDR2 SVGIG (reference sequence). The CDR3 region has the DNA TGTGCCTGGACCCTACTGGGTAATGAGCAGTTCTTC. Translation: CAWTLLGNEQFF.

This clonotype turned up a few times. V usage is TRBV6-6 and J usage is TRBJ1-5, with 10 positions matching TRBD1. Germline assignment: CDR1 MNHNY and CDR2 SVGAGI (reference sequence). The length of the CDR3 is 16 residues. V was clipped by 5 bases and J by 0 bases; unmatched bases: 4. CDR3 in amino acids: CASSDRDRGSNQPQHF. In DNA form, the CDR3 reads TGTGCCAGCAGTGACCGGGACAGGGGTAGCAATCAGCCCCAGCATTTT.

This clonotype showed up many times. The chain employs TRBV30 and TRBJ2-7, with D uncertain. Trimming pared 0 bases from V and 3 bases from J, leaving 6 bases between. This CDR3 contains 12 residues. Germline assignment: CDR1 GTSNPN and CDR2 SVGIG (reference sequence). The CDR3 region is CAWSVKSYEQYF. The DNA of the CDR3 is TGTGCCTGGAGTGTCAAAAGCTACGAGCAGTACTTC.

Many counts were recorded for this clonotype. The chain is built from TRBV5-1 and TRBJ2-2; no definite D call. V was shortened by 4 bases and J by 5 bases, with 9 bases between the two germline ends. Germline loops: CDR1 SGHRS, CDR2 YFSETQ. The CDR3 extends over 13 amino acids. The CDR3 DNA reads as TGCGCCAGCAGCACAGCCCTTACCGGGGAGCTGTTTTTT. This codes for CASSTALTGELFF.